By share of the sample, the clone carrying this TCR beta chain is medium-sized. No antigen is known for it. This entry belongs to a study of CD8 T cell repertoires and HIV-1 epitope variants. Germline lookup yields CDR1 SGHTA and CDR2 FQGNSA. V was cut by 5 bases and J by 3 bases, with 13 bases left in between. The CDR3 is made up of 14 amino acids. Sequencing used immunoSEQ multiplex PCR; TCRdb keeps in-frame clones, though not all of them. The top ten clones hold 44% of a sample with 5,500 to 6,000 clones, 50% to 75% of them seen once. The receptor's source is a male donor with HIV. The chain employs TRBV7-2 and TRBJ2-5, with D possibly matching TRBD1 (8 bases). Sequenced material: cultured CD8+ T cells derived from PBMCs. In DNA, the CDR3 is TGTGCCAGCAGCGTAACAGGGGGGGAAGAGACCCAGTACTTC. This encodes CASSVTGGEETQYF.